One TCR beta chain is described in this entry. CDR1 MNHEY and CDR2 SVGAGI come from the germline V gene. The CDR3 covers 14 residues. V dropped 11 bases and J dropped 5; count of bases not matched to a gene: 10. The entry originates in a study of T cell clones after liver transplantation. About the research overall: A pre-transplant mixed lymphocyte reaction with TCRbeta sequencing defined graft-donor-reactive clones followed in post-transplant blood.

Profiled with immunoSEQ multiplex PCR; TCRdb holds only in-frame clones, not every one. The repertoire holds approximately 5,800 clones, about 85% seen once, with around 34% in the top ten. The specimen comprised CD8+ T cells from blood, sampled before liver transplant. The source of this sequence is a human donor who received a liver transplant. The gene calls are TRBV6-5 and TRBJ2-7; TRBD2 aligns across 12 bases. CDR3 protein: CACGLAGGTDEQYF. In nucleotides, the CDR3 is TGTGCCTGTGGCCTAGCGGGAGGGACTGACGAGCAGTACTTC.